This T cell receptor (beta chain) appears in the sequencing data of a study of blood T cell repertoires in COVID-19. Generated by immunoSEQ multiplex PCR, the TCRdb table keeps only in-frame clones and is missing some. Counted here are almost 350,000 clones, about 88% occurring once; the ten biggest clones make up about 0.94%. Germline values: CDR1 MNHEY, CDR2 SMNVEV (reference sequence). Trimming pared 4 bases from V and 0 bases from J, leaving 25 bases between. The CDR3 loop spans 19 amino acids. The TCR was taken from a woman aged 25-40 years who had been exposed to COVID-19. The sequenced sample was PBMCs or T cells enriched from blood (not recorded which). The V gene is TRBV27, the J gene TRBJ2-7; D possibly corresponds to TRBD1 (6 bases). CDR3 region: CASSSAQTGWGRLSYEQYF. Written as DNA, the CDR3 is TGTGCCAGCAGTTCCGCCCAGACAGGCTGGGGGCGCCTCTCCTACGAGCAGTACTTC.